This T cell receptor (beta chain) was sequenced for a study of OX40 agonist ivuxolimab in advanced cancers. Germline values: CDR1 MNHNS, CDR2 SASEGT. This CDR3 is 20 amino acids long. V shed 2 bases and J 4 bases; nucleotides not matched to a gene: 17. TCRdb keeps only in-frame clones here, not all; method: immunoSEQ multiplex PCR. The table records under 100,000 clones, approximately 80% of them present only once. This TCR derives from an adult with an advanced solid tumor such as melanoma, head and neck, liver or kidney cancer. The sample in question was CD4+ or CD8+ T cells sorted from blood, obtained in a trial of the OX40 agonist ivuxolimab. The chain joins TRBV6-1 to TRBJ2-1; 10 nucleotides align to TRBD2. The CDR3 is CASSEIHTPLTSGRYNEQFF. In DNA form, the CDR3 reads TGTGCCAGCAGTGAAATCCACACTCCCCTGACTAGCGGGCGGTACAATGAGCAGTTCTTC.